Following are 22 T cell receptor beta chains from one sample sequenced in a study of beta chain features in type 1 diabetes. Regarding the study as a whole: All four CD4+ subsets from Type 1 diabetes patients carried moderately but significantly shorter TCRB CDR3s.

All of the isolated RNA was reverse transcribed, so expressed TCRB transcripts were sequenced. Measured with immunoSEQ multiplex PCR; TCRdb has only the in-frame clones, and not every one. The sample includes roughly 160,000 clones, less than 10% of them seen just once. Antigens for these TCRs are unknown. The specimen sequenced was central memory CD4+ T cells from blood. The receptor set was obtained from a young man with type 1 diabetes.

This clone has a handful of counts. The chain combines TRBV19 with TRBJ1-2; 8 positions agree with TRBD1. V dropped 0 bases and J dropped 9; count of bases not matched to a gene: 3. The CDR3 runs 13 residues. Per the germline V gene, CDR1 is LNHDA and CDR2 is SQIVND (reference sequence). CDR3 DNA sequence: TGTGCCAGTAGTATAGAAGGACAGGGCCGCTACACCTTC. Amino acid sequence: CASSIEGQGRYTF.

The CDR3 DNA reads TGTGCCAGCAGCCGCGGGACAGGGGGTTACAATGAGCAGTTCTTC. This encodes CASSRGTGGYNEQFF. This chain joins TRBV11-2 and TRBJ2-1; TRBD1 aligns across 11 bases. The V gene end was trimmed by 5 bases and the J gene end by 4 bases; junction bases not matched to a gene: 4. The CDR3 totals 15 residues. Germline V lookup: CDR1 SGHAT, CDR2 FQNNGV.

J is TRBJ2-7 and V is TRBV2; D possibly corresponds to TRBD1 (6 bases). The germline V gene encodes CDR1 SNHLY and CDR2 FYNNEI. The CDR3 runs 13 residues. V lost 8 bases and J lost 6, with 17 bases in between. The CDR3 here is CASRRETGREQYF. CDR3 DNA: TGTGCCAGCCGACGTGAAACAGGGCGCGAGCAGTACTTC.

This clone has more than one count but fewer than ten. The V call is TRBV30, the J call TRBJ1-5; D is unresolved. Trimming removed 0 bases from V and 7 bases from J, with 10 bases in between. Germline V gene data show CDR1 as GTSNPN and CDR2 as SVGIG (reference sequence). The CDR3 runs to 13 residues. CDR3 residues: CAWSVDGLQPQHF. For the CDR3, the DNA is TGTGCCTGGAGTGTAGATGGGCTACAGCCCCAGCATTTT.

In its sample, this clone was seen a few times. The chain links TRBV5-1 to TRBJ2-3; perhaps TRBD1 as D (6 bases). Trimming shortened V by 3 bases and J by 2 bases, and 13 bases separated the two germline ends. Germline-derived CDR1 and CDR2 are SGHRS and YFSETQ. CDR3 length: 15 residues. This CDR3 is CASSSTGVYTDTQYF. The CDR3 DNA is TGCGCCAGCAGCTCGACAGGAGTTTACACAGATACGCAGTATTTT.

The chain joins TRBV11-3 to TRBJ2-1; 9 nucleotides agree with TRBD2. Germline assignment: CDR1 SGHNT and CDR2 YENEEA. The trim removed 4 bases at V and 5 bases at J, leaving 6 bases unmatched. The CDR3 has 15 amino acids. The CDR3 DNA reads as TGTGCCAGCAGCTCATCTAGCGGGACTAACAATGAGCAGTTCTTC. It codes for CASSSSSGTNNEQFF.

V gene TRBV30 combines with J gene TRBJ1-2; D remains ambiguous. Trimming shortened V by 0 bases and J by 8 bases, and 22 bases separated the two germline ends. The CDR3 is made up of 16 amino acids. Germline V lookup: CDR1 GTSNPN, CDR2 SVGIG (reference sequence). CDR3 nucleotides: TGTGCCTGGAGTGTATTATTCGGGCGGGGATCCAGGGGCTACACCTTC. This gives the protein CAWSVLFGRGSRGYTF.

The rearrangement uses TRBV28 and TRBJ1-4; D gene unclear. The ends were cut back, 4 bases at V and 2 bases at J, with 11 bases in the middle. Per the germline V gene, CDR1 is MDHEN and CDR2 is SYDVKM. This CDR3 is 15 amino acids long. The CDR3 coding sequence is TGTGCCAGCAGTTCCCCGGGATGGACTAATGAAAAACTGTTTTTT. The encoded protein is CASSSPGWTNEKLFF.

The rearrangement joins TRBV30 to TRBJ2-5; TRBD2 might be the D (7 bases). The DNA matches TRBJ2-7 better at its end, which makes the J call doubtful. This CDR3 is 13 amino acids long. Germline lookup yields CDR1 GTSNPN and CDR2 SVGIG (reference sequence). As DNA, the CDR3 is TGTGCCTGGTCGCGGGGGCTGTCCTACGAGCAGTACTTC. Translating gives CAWSRGLSYEQYF.

The V and J genes are TRBV7-9 and TRBJ2-2; the D gene is possibly TRBD2 (5 bases). Deletions cut 3 bases from V and 0 bases from J, with 11 bases between. This CDR3 has 16 amino acids. Germline CDR1 and CDR2: SEHNR and FQNEAQ (reference sequence). The DNA of the CDR3 is TGTGCCAGCAGCTTGGCCCGAGGGACGAACACCGGGGAGCTGTTTTTT. Translated, it gives CASSLARGTNTGELFF.

Many counts were recorded for this clone. The chain uses TRBV30 and TRBJ1-1, with no clear D. V lost 0 bases, J lost 5 bases, and 10 bases lay in between. In germline, CDR1 is GTSNPN, CDR2 SVGIG (reference sequence). The CDR3 is made up of 13 amino acids. The chain's CDR3 is CAWSVLSGTEAFF. CDR3 coding DNA: TGTGCCTGGAGTGTACTATCTGGGACTGAAGCTTTCTTT.

The chain combines TRBV28 with TRBJ2-3; a weak D match, TRBD2 (6 bases). The CDR3 totals 12 residues. V was clipped by 6 bases and J by 10 bases, with 14 bases between them. Germline-derived CDR1 and CDR2 are MDHEN and SYDVKM. Written as DNA, the CDR3 is TGTGCCAGCAGCCCACCCCGGAGGGCGCAGTATTTT. Its translation: CASSPPRRAQYF.

This clone was recorded many times. The rearrangement joins TRBV14 to TRBJ2-2, with a weak D call TRBD1 (6 bases). V lost 0 bases, J lost 15 bases, and 14 bases lay in between. Germline assignment: CDR1 SGHDN and CDR2 FVKESK. CDR3 length: 13 residues. In DNA, the CDR3 is TGTGCCAGCAGCCAAGATCAAGGCAGGGGCATGTTTTTT. Its protein is CASSQDQGRGMFF.

The chain is built from TRBV27 and TRBJ1-5, with 9 bases lining up with TRBD1. Germline V lookup: CDR1 MNHEY, CDR2 SMNVEV (reference sequence). CDR3 length equals 14 residues. The trim removed 5 bases at V and 7 bases at J, leaving 6 bases unmatched. CDR3 coding DNA: TGTGCCAGCAGTCGCAGGACAGGGGTACAGCCCCAGCATTTT. Its protein is CASSRRTGVQPQHF.

There are a few counts of this clone. The rearrangement links TRBV30 to TRBJ1-4; 7 bases align to TRBD1. V lost 1 base, J lost 10 bases, and 3 bases stayed unmatched. Germline V gene data show CDR1 as GTSNPN and CDR2 as SVGIG (reference sequence). The CDR3 length is 12 residues. CDR3 bases: TGTGCCTGGAGTGGACAGGGCCGAAAACTGTTTTTT. Amino acids: CAWSGQGRKLFF. The entire variable domain, with the rest obtained from reference TRBV30 and TRBJ1-4, is as follows: SQTIHQWPATLVQPVGSPLSLECTVEGTSNPNLYWYRQAAGRGLQLLFYSVGIGQISSEVPQNLSASRPQDRQFILSSKKLLLSDSGFYLCAWSGQGRKLFFGSGTQLSVL.

The rearrangement links TRBV5-4 to TRBJ2-3; D gene uncertain. CDR1 and CDR2 (germline): SGHNT, YYREEE (reference sequence). CDR3 size: 11 residues. The ends were cut back, 4 bases at V and 4 bases at J, with 4 bases in the middle. CDR3 amino acids: CASSHSDTQYF. The CDR3 DNA sequence: TGTGCCAGCAGCCATTCAGATACGCAGTATTTT.

V is TRBV20-1 and J is TRBJ1-1; D gene uncertain. The germline V gene has CDR1 DFQATT and CDR2 SNEGSKA (reference sequence). This CDR3 has 10 amino acids. The V gene lost 3 bases and the J gene lost 5 bases, with 4 bases spanning the gap. The CDR3 loop reads CSASRTEAFF. CDR3 sequence (DNA): TGCAGTGCTAGTCGGACTGAAGCTTTCTTT.

This clone appeared a few times. This chain links TRBV29-1 with TRBJ2-1; no reliable D call. This CDR3 has 14 residues. V was pared by 8 bases and J by 0 bases, with 14 bases between. Germline loops: CDR1 SQVTM, CDR2 ANQGSEA. The CDR3 spells CSTQSGLSYNEQFF. The CDR3 region has the DNA TGCAGCACTCAATCGGGTCTCTCCTACAATGAGCAGTTCTTC.

The chain recombines TRBV6-1 with TRBJ2-7, with 9 bases fitting TRBD1. The junction had 8 bases not matched to a gene; V was cut back by 7 bases and J by 1 base. CDR3 length: 15 residues. CDR1 MNHNS and CDR2 SASEGT come from the germline V gene. The CDR3 reads CASIDPGTGSYEQYF. Written as DNA, the CDR3 is TGTGCCAGCATTGATCCCGGGACAGGGTCCTACGAGCAGTACTTC.

This chain connects TRBV29-1 to TRBJ1-2; 7 bases match TRBD1. The CDR3 has 14 residues. V dropped 3 bases and J dropped 4; count of bases not matched to a gene: 8. Per germline, CDR1 SQVTM and CDR2 ANQGSEA. DNA for the CDR3: TGCAGCGTTGAGGGTAGGGGGCAAGGCTATGGCTACACCTTC. Translation: CSVEGRGQGYGYTF.

The genes are TRBV7-2 and TRBJ2-7; TRBD2 agrees at 9 bases. Germline lookup yields CDR1 SGHTA and CDR2 FQGNSA. Unmatched junction bases numbered 6, after V lost 1 base and J lost 5 bases. This CDR3 spans 15 amino acids. The CDR3 sequence: CASSLGREGSNEQYF. The CDR3 bases are TGTGCCAGCAGCTTAGGGCGGGAGGGTAGCAACGAGCAGTACTTC.

This clone occurred a few times. CDR3 sequence: CATGQGQGNEQYF. CDR3 bases: TGTGCCACCGGGCAGGGACAGGGGAATGAGCAGTACTTC. The V and J genes are TRBV15 and TRBJ2-7, with TRBD1 matching over 10 bases. This CDR3 has 13 amino acids. Germline CDR1 reads LNHNV; CDR2 reads YYDKDF (reference sequence). Trimming cost V 8 bases and J 7 bases; bases outside gene matches: 8.